This T cell receptor (beta chain) was recorded in a study of beta chain features in type 1 diabetes. Germline V lookup: CDR1 KGHSH, CDR2 LQKENI. V was clipped by 6 bases and J by 0 bases, with 11 bases between them. The length of the CDR3 is 14 residues. The whole isolated RNA underwent reverse transcription, so sequencing captured expressed TCRB transcripts. Sequencing was performed with immunoSEQ multiplex PCR; in TCRdb, only in-frame clones are kept and a portion is missing. Among 100,000 to 150,000 clones listed, 17% were seen once. This clone was observed a few times. Antigen unknown. Overall study findings and caveats: People with Type 1 diabetes carried modestly yet significantly shorter TCRB CDR3s in all four CD4+ subsets. For cells with high TCR expression, cDNA sequencing could yield over-representation.

The chain links TRBV18 to TRBJ1-1; no clear D gene. The sequencing sample was made of central memory CD4+ T cells from blood. The receptor was derived from a man between 18 and 29 years old with type 1 diabetes. The CDR3 DNA reads TGTGCCAGCTCCCGCGGCACCATGAACACTGAAGCTTTCTTT. Amino acids: CASSRGTMNTEAFF. Using reference TRBV18 and TRBJ1-1 for the parts outside the CDR3, the full variable domain is NAGVMQNPRHLVRRRGQEARLRCSPMKGHSHVYWYRQLPEEGLKFMVYLQKENIIDESGMPKERFSAEFPKEGPSILRIQQVVRGDSAAYFCASSRGTMNTEAFFGQGTRLTVV.